This paragraph covers one T cell receptor beta chain sequence. This clonotype has a count of ten or more. Its specific antigen is unknown. Base quality data are lacking; no much larger clone is found one base away. This sample is drawn from a study of human T cells and chemical hapten exposure (dated by TCRdb to the early 2020s). Regarding the research as a whole: For sensitization, 2% DPC in acetone was applied to a roughly 2 cm by roughly 2 cm area of upper inner arm skin. Throughout the approximately 25-week study period, patients were also given weekly therapeutic DPC doses on the scalp. Patch testing was performed on the upper back with Finn chambers containing 0.01% DPC, and the patch tests were scored after 6 days according to International Contact Dermatitis Research Group standards. Alopecia areata with under or over 50% scalp involvement, alopecia totalis and alopecia universalis were represented in the patient cohort, which was mostly female. The libraries were sequenced as a pool, and the TCR yield per sample differed mostly because of small variations in library volumes within the pool. Peripheral blood TCR repertoire changes were tracked in vivo in alopecia patients during primary and secondary sensitization to the hapten diphenylcyclopropenone (DPC). Blood samples were taken from patients before sensitization (week 0) and then at 2, 6 and about 24 weeks after DPC sensitization. Some 29 alopecia patients provided blood for TCR sequencing at one to four time points (pre-sensitization, 2, 6 and 24 weeks). Study-level results and caveats: The number of PT1 expanded TCRs positively correlated with patch test score, significant at thresholds 8, 16 and 32 but not 4. Significantly more large CDR3 similarity clusters were formed by expanded TCRs than by pre-sensitization or healthy control sets, consistent with antigen-driven responses. All patients had alopecia, a presumed autoimmune disease, so their immune response might differ from that of healthy individuals. After repeated subsampling, the strength of the expansion versus patch-test correlation and the threshold at which it became significant changed. No change with DPC sensitization was found in the number of TCRs above 1 in 1000 frequency, and no evidence of global repertoire structure alterations was found.

The library relied on RACE. Sequenced using a NextSeq 500. During library preparation, unique molecular identifiers were attached to individual cDNA molecules so that TCRs could be counted quantitatively and reproducibly. Both TCR alpha and TCR beta chains were sequenced from each blood RNA sample. From the authors' description of their analysis: A median of roughly 100,000 TCRs per sample was observed, with a range of 23,224 to 690,600. V, J and CDR3 annotation of the TCR reads was performed with the Decombinator software suite. For the PS versus PT1 abundance plots, all samples were subsampled to the same number of TCRs (28,000). Expanded TCRs were defined as absent before sensitization and observed at least eight times at the 2-week time point. TCRdb cleaned the public reads at Q25 with fastp, built clones with MiXCR and kept in-frame beta chains. Identical CDR3 protein sequences are pooled into one entry, listed with their most common genes and DNA. The V and J calls here are based on TCRdb, not the publication. Within this sample are approximately 57,000 distinct CDR3 sequences, with 7.5% to 10% of them counted one time only. Approximately 12% of the sample lies in the top ten.

V has 8 bases trimmed and J has 3 bases trimmed; junction bases matching no gene number 7. The CDR3 covers 14 residues, taking in both the cysteine and the phenylalanine. Only CDR3 DNA is held: 42 bases, read in frame from base 1. The germline V gene gives CDR1 as MDHEN and CDR2 as SYDVKM. The time point label corresponds to: patch test 1, 2 weeks after DPC sensitization. The meaning of the sample's treatment or condition label: therapeutic diphenylcyclopropenone sensitization with weekly scalp DPC. At every patch-test visit, the blood draw took place before the patch test was put on. Patients were eligible if aged 18 to 70, diagnosed with alopecia and judged suitable for DPC therapy, and pregnant patients were excluded. Unfractionated whole blood was collected in Tempus Blood RNA tubes, and total RNA was extracted from that blood.

The sequenced sample was whole blood, obtained in connection with sensitization to the hapten diphenylcyclopropenone (DPC). The chain links TRBV28 with TRBJ1-5, with 7 bases in between that match TRBD1. This clonotype was obtained from a woman aged 35 to 49 with alopecia areata. Some clones in this sample may be carry-over from other donors' samples. In nucleotides, the sequence is TGTGCCAGCTCGACAACAGGGGACAATCAGCCCCAGCATTTT. This sequence encodes CASSTTGDNQPQHF.